A single sample is the source of the 4 T cell receptor beta chains below, sequenced in a study of cytomegalovirus exposure and HLA in healthy donors (dated by TCRdb to the late 2010s). Libraries were constructed by the immunoSEQ multiplex PCR assay. For the multiplex PCR, a mixture combining 60 forward primers for TCR Vbeta segments and 13 reverse primers for TCR Jbeta segments was used. What TCRdb holds here is the immuneACCESS table cut down to in-frame rearrangements. Part of the clones is not present; checked against another copy, under half of the missing clones reflect an unresolved V gene, and the others are unexplained. The sample table records approximately 140,000 clones; 60% to 80% of these occur just once. Of the sample, around 5% falls within the top ten clones. Sequencing was done on a sample of PBMCs. These receptors were collected from a male donor in good health and CMV-seronegative.

The chain has TRBV28 and TRBJ2-2, with unresolved D. V lost 2 bases to trimming and J lost 0 bases, with 13 bases between them. Germline assignment: CDR1 MDHEN and CDR2 SYDVKM. CDR3 length: 17 amino acids. In DNA, the CDR3 is TGTGCCAGCAGTTTAAATCCGTGGCAGACGAACACCGGGGAGCTGTTTTTT. Its protein is CASSLNPWQTNTGELFF. The full variable domain, its missing parts supplied by reference TRBV28 and TRBJ2-2, is DVKVTQSSRYLVKRTGEKVFLECVQDMDHENMFWYRQDPGLGLRLIYFSYDVKMKEKGDIPEGYSVSREKKERFSLILESASTNQTSMYLCASSLNPWQTNTGELFFGEGSRLTVL.

V is TRBV2 and J is TRBJ1-1; perhaps TRBD1 as D (6 bases). This CDR3 region has 13 residues. The V end was cut by 2 bases, the J end by 4 bases, with 8 bases between. From germline, CDR1 is SNHLY and CDR2 FYNNEI. DNA for the CDR3: TGTGCCAGCAGTGAAAGGGGGGGCACTGAAGCTTTCTTT. Encoded protein: CASSERGGTEAFF.

The chain combines TRBV6-5 with TRBJ2-7; the D gene is possibly TRBD1 (7 bases). The CDR3 has 14 amino acids. The V and J ends lost 6 bases and 6 bases respectively, with 18 bases between them. Germline CDR1 and CDR2: MNHEY and SVGAGI. The CDR3 DNA follows: TGTGCCAGCAGGCGACAGGGAGGAACTTCCGAGCAGTACTTC. Translation gives CASRRQGGTSEQYF.

This clone was picked up one time. The genes are TRBV5-6 and TRBJ2-7; D is possibly TRBD1 (6 bases). The ends were cut back, 4 bases at V and 0 bases at J, with 14 bases in the middle. The CDR3 is made up of 15 amino acids. From germline, CDR1 is SGHDT and CDR2 YYEEEE. CDR3 region: CASSTTGMGSYEQYF. CDR3 nucleotides: TGTGCCAGCAGCACTACAGGGATGGGCTCCTACGAGCAGTACTTC.